A single sample is the source of the 17 T cell receptor beta chains below, sequenced in a study of identical twins. Each CDR3 protein is one row after TCRdb ran MiXCR on the 5' RACE reads. This table holds under 500,000 distinct CDR3 sequences, around 15% found once. This sample was shared with a second study, whose subject was yellow fever vaccine responses in identical twins.

The sequenced sample consisted of CD4+ T cells sorted from blood. These TCRs come from a young woman in good health.

The rearrangement joins TRBV18 to TRBJ2-1, with 11 bases lining up with TRBD2. CDR1 KGHSH and CDR2 LQKENI come from the germline V gene. After removal of 8 bases from V and 1 base from J, the junction contained 7 bases not matched to a gene. The CDR3 sequence is 16 residues long. CDR3 DNA sequence: TGTGCCAGCCGCGAAGGACTAGCGGGTTCCTACAATGAGCAGTTCTTC. This gives the protein CASREGLAGSYNEQFF.

This clonotype was seen ten or more times. V and J are TRBV6-1 and TRBJ2-4; possibly TRBD1 or TRBD2 for D (5 bases each). Germline V gene data show CDR1 as MNHNS and CDR2 as SASEGT. CDR3 length: 15 residues. The V end was cut by 3 bases, the J end by 0 bases, with 9 bases between. The CDR3: CASSDPGTAKNIQYF. The CDR3 region has the DNA TGTGCCAGCAGTGATCCTGGGACAGCCAAAAACATTCAGTACTTC.

This chain connects TRBV27 to TRBJ2-7, with TRBD2 matching 9 bases. Per germline, CDR1 MNHEY and CDR2 SMNVEV (reference sequence). The ends lost 5 bases at V and 3 bases at J; junction bases unmatched: 8. CDR3 size: 15 residues. CDR3 DNA sequence: TGTGCCAGCAGTCGGACTAGCGATAGTGACTACGAGCAGTACTTC. Amino acid sequence: CASSRTSDSDYEQYF.

J is TRBJ2-5 and V is TRBV5-7; D perhaps matches TRBD1 (6 bases). TRBV5-7 carries the ORF label, with uncertain function. The CDR3 runs 15 residues. The V and J ends lost 0 bases and 1 base respectively, with 10 bases between them. CDR3 bases: TGTGCCAGCAGCTTGGGGGTGGACAGCCAAGAGACCCAGTACTTC. Protein sequence: CASSLGVDSQETQYF.

This clonotype was detected ten times or more. V is TRBV5-1 and J is TRBJ2-4; TRBD2 aligns across 9 bases. The CDR3 sequence is 15 residues long. Germline lookup yields CDR1 SGHRS and CDR2 YFSETQ. V shed 4 bases and J 0 bases; nucleotides not matched to a gene: 2. The CDR3 sequence is CASSVLAGAKNIQYF. DNA of the CDR3: TGCGCCAGCAGCGTACTAGCGGGAGCCAAAAACATTCAGTACTTC.

This clonotype has only a few counts. The J gene is TRBJ2-5, the V gene TRBV24-1; 7 nucleotides line up with TRBD1. The CDR3 is 13 residues long. Per the germline V gene, CDR1 is KGHDR and CDR2 is SFDVKD. The ends lost 9 bases at V and 2 bases at J; junction bases unmatched: 5. DNA for the CDR3: TGTGCCACCGGCCGGGACAGTCAAGAGACCCAGTACTTC. Translation: CATGRDSQETQYF.

The chain is built from TRBV7-9 and TRBJ2-5, with a possible D match to TRBD2 (5 bases). The CDR3 runs to 16 residues. Germline loops: CDR1 SEHNR, CDR2 FQNEAQ (reference sequence). The ends were cut back, 4 bases at V and 1 base at J, with 16 bases in the middle. The chain's CDR3 is CASSYPEEAFQETQYF. The CDR3 DNA reads as TGTGCCAGCAGCTACCCGGAGGAAGCGTTCCAAGAGACCCAGTACTTC. Looking up the rest from reference TRBV7-9 and TRBJ2-5 gives the full variable domain: DTGVSQNPRHKITKRGQNVTFRCDPISEHNRLYWYRQTLGQGPEFLTYFQNEAQLEKSRLLSDRFSAERPKGSFSTLEIQRTEQGDSAMYLCASSYPEEAFQETQYFGPGTRLLVL.

V usage is TRBV6-1 and J usage is TRBJ2-3; 8 bases align to TRBD2. V trimming: 5 bases; J trimming: 4 bases; junction bases outside the gene matches: 2. Germline CDR1 is MNHNS and CDR2 is SASEGT. The CDR3 is 13 amino acids. The CDR3, as DNA: TGTGCCAGCAGTACGGGGGGGCCAGATACGCAGTATTTT. Translated, it gives CASSTGGPDTQYF.

Only a few counts were recorded for this clonotype. This sequence joins TRBV19 and TRBJ2-1; TRBD2 agrees at 10 bases. This CDR3 spans 15 amino acids. Trimming removed 10 bases from V and 0 bases from J; junction bases left unmatched: 6. CDR1 and CDR2 (germline): LNHDA, SQIVND (reference sequence). The DNA of the CDR3 is TGTGCCACATCAGCGGGAGGGAGCTCCTACAATGAGCAGTTCTTC. Its protein product is CATSAGGSSYNEQFF. Full variable domain (missing parts from reference TRBV19 and TRBJ2-1): DGGITQSPKYLFRKEGQNVTLSCEQNLNHDAMYWYRQDPGQGLRLIYYSQIVNDFQKGDIAEGYSVSREKKESFPLTVTSAQKNPTAFYLCATSAGGSSYNEQFFGPGTRLTVL.

This clonotype has only a few counts. The chain joins TRBV5-1 to TRBJ2-2; 12 nucleotides line up with TRBD2. The length of the CDR3 is 16 residues. Germline loops: CDR1 SGHRS, CDR2 YFSETQ. With 4 bases clipped from V and 4 bases from J, the junction kept 5 bases outside the gene matches. The CDR3 loop is CASSERLAGATGELFF. Written as DNA, the CDR3 is TGCGCCAGCAGCGAACGACTAGCGGGAGCCACCGGGGAGCTGTTTTTT.

Written as DNA, the CDR3 is TGCGCCAGCAGCTTGGGGGCAGAATACGAGCAGTACTTC. Protein product: CASSLGAEYEQYF. This sequence joins TRBV5-1 and TRBJ2-7; D is undetermined. Trimming shortened V by 0 bases and J by 4 bases, and 8 bases separated the two germline ends. Germline CDR1 and CDR2: SGHRS and YFSETQ. The CDR3 covers 13 residues.

J is TRBJ2-1 and V is TRBV6-2 or TRBV6-3; 7 bases agree with TRBD2. The V segment lost 7 bases and the J segment 3 bases; nucleotides outside the gene matches: 9. CDR1 and CDR2 from the germline V gene are MNHEY and SVGEGT. This CDR3 spans 15 amino acids. In DNA form, the CDR3 reads TGTGCCAGCATCCGACATGGGGGGGACTACAATGAGCAGTTCTTC. As protein: CASIRHGGDYNEQFF.

This clonotype was seen only a few times. The chain is built from TRBV5-6 and TRBJ2-1; perhaps TRBD2 as D (5 bases). CDR1 and CDR2 from the germline V gene are SGHDT and YYEEEE. The CDR3 extends over 15 amino acids. V was trimmed by 0 bases and J by 4 bases, leaving 11 bases between them. The CDR3 spells CASSLGRPGYNEQFF. CDR3 DNA: TGTGCCAGCAGCTTGGGACGACCGGGATACAATGAGCAGTTCTTC.

Only a few counts were recorded for this clonotype. The CDR3 spells CASSGPPGTGAVSSYNEQFF. CDR3 coding DNA: TGTGCCAGCAGTGGGCCTCCGGGGACAGGGGCCGTTAGCTCCTACAATGAGCAGTTCTTC. The chain employs TRBV28 and TRBJ2-1; 10 nucleotides align to TRBD1. Unmatched junction bases numbered 16, after V lost 5 bases and J lost 0 bases. Looked up from germline, CDR1 is MDHEN and CDR2 is SYDVKM. The CDR3 is 20 amino acids. The full variable domain, with the rest looked up from reference TRBV28 and TRBJ2-1, is DVKVTQSSRYLVKRTGEKVFLECVQDMDHENMFWYRQDPGLGLRLIYFSYDVKMKEKGDIPEGYSVSREKKERFSLILESASTNQTSMYLCASSGPPGTGAVSSYNEQFFGPGTRLTVL.

The rearrangement joins TRBV10-3 to TRBJ2-1, with no clear D. V was clipped by 6 bases and J by 0 bases, with 15 bases between them. This CDR3 is 16 amino acids long. Germline values: CDR1 ENHRY, CDR2 SYGVKD. This CDR3 is CAISNLTRLSYNEQFF. CDR3 bases: TGTGCCATCAGCAATTTGACTCGCCTCTCCTACAATGAGCAGTTCTTC.

The V call is TRBV9, the J call TRBJ1-2; D is unresolved. The ends were cut back, 4 bases at V and 7 bases at J, with 14 bases in the middle. CDR1 is SGDLS and CDR2 is YYNGEE in the germline V gene. This CDR3 contains 13 residues. In DNA, the CDR3 is TGTGCCAGCAGCCCTGGAAGGCTTCCTGGCTACACCTTC. Protein: CASSPGRLPGYTF.

This sequence joins TRBV12-3 or TRBV12-4 and TRBJ2-7, with a weak D call TRBD2 (5 bases). The V gene lost 6 bases and the J gene lost 6 bases, with 15 bases spanning the gap. This CDR3 has 13 amino acids. CDR3 nucleotide sequence: TGTGCCAGCAGACCCACTAGGCTGGGCGAGCAGTACTTC. Translated: CASRPTRLGEQYF.